These 15 T cell receptor beta chains came from one sample sequenced in a study of cytotoxic CD8 clonotypes in ibrutinib-treated CLL. TCRdb's table, derived via immunoSEQ multiplex PCR, lists solely in-frame clones and lacks some. The sample lists about 140,000 clones, approximately 90% occurring once. Source: PBMCs, taken after 12 months of ibrutinib treatment. All receptors derive from a human donor with chronic lymphocytic leukemia.

V and J are TRBV9 and TRBJ2-3; D unresolved. Trimming stripped 0 bases from V and 6 bases from J, with 11 bases between. Per germline, CDR1 SGDLS and CDR2 YYNGEE. CDR3 size: 14 residues. The CDR3 reads CASSVADPGDTQYF. CDR3 nucleotides: TGTGCCAGCAGCGTAGCAGACCCTGGGGATACGCAGTATTTT.

The chain carries TRBV7-3 and TRBJ2-5, with D uncertain. Trimming took off 1 base at V and 4 bases at J, with 10 bases between the two ends. This CDR3 region has 14 residues. Germline loops: CDR1 SGHTA, CDR2 FQGTGA. CDR3 protein: CASSLMGTRETQYF. The CDR3 nucleotides read TGTGCCAGCAGCTTAATGGGTACCCGAGAGACCCAGTACTTC.

The chain recombines TRBV9 with TRBJ1-3; 7 nucleotides align to TRBD1. Germline V CDR1 and CDR2: SGDLS, YYNGEE. The CDR3 is made up of 14 amino acids. V lost 4 bases to trimming and J lost 1 base; unmatched junction nucleotides: 2. CDR3 amino acids: CASSLQGSGNTIYF. The CDR3 region has the DNA TGTGCCAGCAGCCTACAGGGGTCTGGAAACACCATATATTTT.

This sequence joins TRBV29-1 and TRBJ2-7, with a tentative D call TRBD1 (8 bases). This CDR3 is 13 amino acids long. V was clipped by 7 bases and J by 5 bases, with 18 bases between them. Germline CDR1 and CDR2: SQVTM and ANQGSEA. The CDR3 loop is CSATGGGLDEQYF. CDR3 nucleotide sequence: TGCAGCGCCACAGGGGGGGGGCTCGACGAGCAGTACTTC.

This chain joins TRBV4-3 and TRBJ2-3; possibly TRBD1 for D (6 bases). The CDR3 length is 16 residues. CDR1 is LGHNA, CDR2 YSLEER, per germline. Trimming stripped 2 bases from V and 7 bases from J, with 19 bases between. CDR3 protein: CASSQSSSGATYTQYF. The DNA of the CDR3 is TGCGCCAGCAGCCAATCGAGTTCAGGGGCGACGTATACGCAGTATTTT.

The chain recombines TRBV5-6 with TRBJ2-1, with D unclear. Germline V gene lookup returns CDR1 SGHDT and CDR2 YYEEEE. Deletions cut 1 base from V and 8 bases from J, with 7 bases between. The CDR3 is made up of 12 amino acids. The CDR3 nucleotides read TGTGCCAGCAGCTTGACTTTCCATGAGCAGTTCTTC. It yields the protein CASSLTFHEQFF.

The rearrangement links TRBV6-4 to TRBJ1-5; no definite D call. Trimming left V 3 bases short and J 4 bases short, with 7 bases between. Per the germline V gene, CDR1 is MRHNA and CDR2 is SNTAGT. The CDR3 runs to 13 residues. The CDR3 reads CASSEGRNQPQHF. Written as DNA, the CDR3 is TGTGCCAGCAGTGAGGGCAGGAATCAGCCCCAGCATTTT.

The CDR3: CASSAQGDTEAFF. The CDR3 nucleotides read TGCGCCAGCAGTGCACAGGGGGACACTGAAGCTTTCTTT. The genes are TRBV10-1 and TRBJ1-1, with TRBD1 matching 8 bases. This CDR3 region has 13 residues. Germline loops: CDR1 WNHNN, CDR2 SYGVQD (reference sequence). V was pared by 4 bases and J by 3 bases, with 1 base of the junction left unmatched.

The V and J genes are TRBV19 and TRBJ2-7, with 7 bases aligning to TRBD1. Germline V gene lookup returns CDR1 LNHDA and CDR2 SQIVND (reference sequence). The CDR3 is 16 residues long. V shed 3 bases, J shed 6 bases, and the junction held 14 bases outside the gene matches. In nucleotides, the CDR3 is TGTGCCAGTAGTATTTCTTGGGGACAGAGACGTAGCGAGCAGTACTTC. Translating gives CASSISWGQRRSEQYF.

The chain uses TRBV29-1 and TRBJ1-4; a possible D gene is TRBD1 (6 bases). CDR3 length equals 16 residues. Trimming cost V 4 bases and J 4 bases, with 19 bases left between them. In germline, CDR1 is SQVTM, CDR2 ANQGSEA. The CDR3, as DNA: TGCAGCGTTGTGGGGTCGACGGGACAAAATAATGAAAAACTGTTTTTT. This encodes CSVVGSTGQNNEKLFF. Using reference TRBV29-1 and TRBJ1-4 for the parts outside the CDR3, the full variable domain is SAVISQKPSRDICQRGTSLTIQCQVDSQVTMMFWYRQQPGQSLTLIATANQGSEATYESGFVIDKFPISRPNLTFSTLTVSNMSPEDSSIYLCSVVGSTGQNNEKLFFGSGTQLSVL.

The chain links TRBV27 to TRBJ2-7, with 7 bases that match TRBD1. Trimming took 4 bases from V and 4 from J; bases not matched to a gene: 10. CDR1 is MNHEY, CDR2 SMNVEV, per germline (reference sequence). The CDR3 contains 15 residues. The DNA for the CDR3 is TGTGCCAGCAGTTCCGACAGGGTTAATAGGTACGAGCAGTACTTC. Its translation is CASSSDRVNRYEQYF.

The chain combines TRBV6-6 with TRBJ2-7, with TRBD1 identical over 8 bases. The germline V gene has CDR1 MNHNY and CDR2 SVGAGI (reference sequence). The CDR3 consists of 12 residues. V lost 5 bases, J lost 7 bases, and 4 bases stayed unmatched. Written as DNA, the CDR3 is TGTGCCAGCAGTCAGGACAGGGTTGAGCAGTACTTC. Its protein product is CASSQDRVEQYF.

The CDR3 here is CASSIGVSGANVLTF. The CDR3 region has the DNA TGTGCCAGCAGCATTGGAGTCTCTGGGGCCAACGTCCTGACTTTC. This rearrangement joins TRBV5-5 to TRBJ2-6; no clear D gene. The CDR3 length is 15 residues. V gave up 4 bases and J gave up 0 bases, with 8 bases separating them. Germline CDR1 reads SGHKS; CDR2 reads YYEKEE (reference sequence).

The chain recombines TRBV7-2 with TRBJ2-7; D not certain. With 5 bases removed from V and 5 bases from J, the gap between germline ends came to 13 bases. The CDR3 totals 13 residues. Looked up from germline, CDR1 is SGHTA and CDR2 is FQGNSA. CDR3 bases: TGTGCCAGCAGCCCAGACACGGCCAACGAGCAGTACTTC. Amino acid sequence: CASSPDTANEQYF.

The rearrangement joins TRBV18 to TRBJ1-5, with D hard to call. Deletions cut 2 bases from V and 3 bases from J, with 8 bases between. CDR1 and CDR2 from the germline V gene are KGHSH and LQKENI. There are 14 residues in the CDR3. The CDR3, as DNA: TGTGCCAGCTCACCAATCAGAGACAATCAGCCCCAGCATTTT. It specifies CASSPIRDNQPQHF.